Listed below are T cell receptor beta chains from one sample, sequenced in a study of blood T cell repertoires in COVID-19. TCRdb's table, derived via immunoSEQ multiplex PCR, lists solely in-frame clones and lacks some. The data contain 200,000 to 250,000 clones, about 88% of them seen just once; the ten biggest clones take up 10%. Source material: peripheral blood. The origin of the receptors is a woman aged 50 to 60 with COVID-19, enrolled during active disease. CDR3s include the opening cysteine and the closing phenylalanine or tryptophan. Fields, in order: J gene, clone size, D gene, V gene, CDR3 protein, CDR3 DNA. The D gene is left open where the match is weak. For some rows the clone size is stated as once, few or many, or as a class when expanded; others skip it.

J gene: TRBJ2-5
clone size: NA
D gene: TRBD2
V gene: TRBV10-3
CDR3 protein: CAIRGTSEEGSQETQYF
CDR3 DNA: TGTGCCATCAGGGGGACTAGCGAAGAGGGGAGCCAAGAGACCCAGTACTTC

J gene: TRBJ1-1
clone size: NA
D gene: NA
V gene: TRBV4-1
CDR3 protein: CASSPGAQNTEAFF
CDR3 DNA: TGCGCCAGCAGCCCGGGAGCCCAGAACACTGAAGCTTTCTTT

J gene: TRBJ1-5
clone size: few
D gene: TRBD1
V gene: TRBV28
CDR3 protein: CASSLQGGRGQPQHF
CDR3 DNA: TGTGCCAGCAGTTTACAAGGGGGCAGGGGTCAGCCCCAGCATTTT

J gene: TRBJ2-7
clone size: NA
D gene: NA
V gene: TRBV19
CDR3 protein: CASSTTGTTYEQYF
CDR3 DNA: TGTGCCAGTAGTACAACAGGGACAACCTACGAGCAGTACTTC

J gene: TRBJ1-1
clone size: NA
D gene: NA
V gene: TRBV2
CDR3 protein: CASSEQVGRAILVEAFF
CDR3 DNA: TGTGCCAGCAGTGAGCAAGTAGGGAGGGCGATACTGGTTGAAGCTTTCTTT

J gene: TRBJ1-4
clone size: NA
D gene: TRBD1
V gene: TRBV15
CDR3 protein: CATSSSRGTNEKLFF
CDR3 DNA: TGTGCCACCAGCAGCTCCAGGGGGACTAATGAAAAACTGTTTTTT

J gene: TRBJ1-3
clone size: NA
D gene: NA
V gene: TRBV28
CDR3 protein: CASSPVRSSGNTIYF
CDR3 DNA: TGTGCCAGCAGCCCGGTACGCTCCTCTGGAAACACCATATATTTT

J gene: TRBJ2-7
clone size: NA
D gene: NA
V gene: TRBV7-2
CDR3 protein: CASSYSITYEQYF
CDR3 DNA: TGTGCCAGCAGCTATAGTATAACCTACGAGCAGTACTTC

J gene: TRBJ2-1
clone size: NA
D gene: TRBD2
V gene: TRBV28
CDR3 protein: CASSYFPGGGPNEQFF
CDR3 DNA: TGTGCCAGCAGTTATTTCCCCGGCGGGGGGCCGAATGAGCAGTTCTTC

J gene: TRBJ2-2
clone size: NA
D gene: TRBD1
V gene: TRBV5-1
CDR3 protein: CASSPWTGAGAGELFF
CDR3 DNA: TGCGCCAGCAGCCCATGGACAGGGGCGGGTGCCGGGGAGCTGTTTTTT

J gene: TRBJ2-3
clone size: few
D gene: NA
V gene: TRBV13
CDR3 protein: CASSLGAGAPADTQYF
CDR3 DNA: TGTGCCAGCAGCTTAGGGGCGGGGGCACCGGCAGATACGCAGTATTTT

J gene: TRBJ2-1
clone size: NA
D gene: TRBD2
V gene: TRBV28
CDR3 protein: CASSSSGGAHNEQFF
CDR3 DNA: TGTGCCAGCAGTTCAAGCGGGGGGGCCCACAATGAGCAGTTCTTC

J gene: TRBJ2-7
clone size: NA
D gene: TRBD1
V gene: TRBV27
CDR3 protein: CASSLRRTGQNEQYF
CDR3 DNA: TGTGCCAGCAGTTTACGAAGGACAGGACAAAACGAGCAGTACTTC

J gene: TRBJ2-1
clone size: NA
D gene: TRBD2
V gene: TRBV6-4
CDR3 protein: CATARLAGVMNNEQFF
CDR3 DNA: TGTGCCACCGCCAGACTAGCGGGGGTGATGAACAATGAGCAGTTCTTC

J gene: TRBJ2-1
clone size: once
D gene: NA
V gene: TRBV11-2
CDR3 protein: CASSPRLGGGLAYNEQFF
CDR3 DNA: TGTGCCAGCAGCCCGCGATTGGGGGGGGGCCTAGCCTACAATGAGCAGTTCTTC

J gene: TRBJ2-2
clone size: few
D gene: NA
V gene: TRBV9
CDR3 protein: CASSVGRANTGELFF
CDR3 DNA: TGTGCCAGCAGCGTAGGTCGGGCGAACACCGGGGAGCTGTTTTTT

J gene: TRBJ2-7
clone size: NA
D gene: TRBD1
V gene: TRBV7-2
CDR3 protein: CASSLSPGQRYEQYF
CDR3 DNA: TGTGCCAGCAGCTTATCACCGGGACAGAGGTACGAGCAGTACTTC

J gene: TRBJ2-1
clone size: once
D gene: TRBD2
V gene: TRBV2
CDR3 protein: CASRAPGLAAGQFF
CDR3 DNA: TGTGCCAGCAGAGCTCCGGGACTAGCGGCTGGGCAGTTCTTC

J gene: TRBJ1-2
clone size: NA
D gene: NA
V gene: TRBV11-2
CDR3 protein: CASSLVGEANYGYTF
CDR3 DNA: TGTGCCAGCAGCTTGGTCGGTGAAGCTAACTATGGCTACACCTTC

J gene: TRBJ1-3
clone size: NA
D gene: NA
V gene: TRBV4-3
CDR3 protein: CASSRRVEAGNTIYF
CDR3 DNA: TGCGCCAGCAGCCGTCGGGTGGAAGCCGGAAACACCATATATTTT

J gene: TRBJ2-1
clone size: NA
D gene: TRBD2
V gene: TRBV3-1/TRBV3-2
CDR3 protein: CASSQGSLAGPGNEQFF
CDR3 DNA: TGTGCCAGCAGCCAAGGGTCACTAGCGGGGCCTGGCAATGAGCAGTTCTTC

J gene: TRBJ2-7
clone size: NA
D gene: NA
V gene: TRBV5-4
CDR3 protein: CASSPTGTLGEQYF
CDR3 DNA: TGTGCCAGCAGCCCCACAGGAACTCTTGGGGAGCAGTACTTC

J gene: TRBJ1-2
clone size: NA
D gene: NA
V gene: TRBV6-5
CDR3 protein: CASMQTGIGYTF
CDR3 DNA: TGTGCCAGCATGCAGACAGGCATAGGCTACACCTTC

J gene: TRBJ2-7
clone size: NA
D gene: TRBD1
V gene: TRBV30
CDR3 protein: CAWETGGGEQYF
CDR3 DNA: TGTGCCTGGGAAACAGGGGGAGGCGAGCAGTACTTC

J gene: TRBJ2-5
clone size: NA
D gene: TRBD1
V gene: TRBV18
CDR3 protein: CASSPGTGKKTQYF
CDR3 DNA: TGTGCCAGCTCTCCCGGGACAGGGAAGAAGACCCAGTACTTC

J gene: TRBJ1-5
clone size: once
D gene: NA
V gene: TRBV30
CDR3 protein: CAWSMGDVEPQHF
CDR3 DNA: TGTGCCTGGAGTATGGGAGATGTTGAGCCCCAGCATTTT

J gene: TRBJ2-1
clone size: NA
D gene: NA
V gene: TRBV10-2
CDR3 protein: CASSERSYNEQFF
CDR3 DNA: TGCGCCAGCAGTGAACGGTCCTACAATGAGCAGTTCTTC

J gene: TRBJ2-1
clone size: NA
D gene: NA
V gene: TRBV11-3
CDR3 protein: CASGGRLLNEQFF
CDR3 DNA: TGTGCCAGCGGGGGCAGACTACTCAATGAGCAGTTCTTC

J gene: TRBJ1-2
clone size: NA
D gene: NA
V gene: TRBV28
CDR3 protein: CASRPDSYYGYTF
CDR3 DNA: TGTGCCAGCAGACCAGACAGCTACTATGGCTACACCTTC

J gene: TRBJ2-7
clone size: once
D gene: TRBD1
V gene: TRBV27
CDR3 protein: CASSLLAGTGVSYEQYF
CDR3 DNA: TGTGCCAGCAGTTTACTCGCCGGGACAGGGGTCTCATACGAGCAGTACTTC

J gene: TRBJ1-2
clone size: NA
D gene: NA
V gene: TRBV19
CDR3 protein: CASSMRERSYTF
CDR3 DNA: TGTGCCAGTAGTATGAGGGAGAGGAGCTACACCTTC

J gene: TRBJ2-6
clone size: NA
D gene: TRBD1
V gene: TRBV11-2
CDR3 protein: CASSSGTGAGANVLTF
CDR3 DNA: TGTGCCAGCAGCTCGGGGACAGGGGCTGGGGCCAACGTCCTGACTTTC

J gene: TRBJ2-2
clone size: NA
D gene: TRBD2
V gene: TRBV5-1
CDR3 protein: CASSPRGLAANTGELFF
CDR3 DNA: TGCGCCAGCAGCCCCCGGGGACTAGCGGCGAACACCGGGGAGCTGTTTTTT

J gene: TRBJ1-4
clone size: NA
D gene: NA
V gene: TRBV5-1
CDR3 protein: CASRNVGGGEKLFF
CDR3 DNA: TGCGCCAGCAGAAACGTGGGGGGAGGTGAAAAACTGTTTTTT

J gene: TRBJ1-5
clone size: NA
D gene: NA
V gene: TRBV30
CDR3 protein: CAWSPSGFSNQPQHF
CDR3 DNA: TGTGCCTGGTCCCCTTCCGGGTTTAGCAATCAGCCCCAGCATTTT

J gene: TRBJ1-2
clone size: NA
D gene: NA
V gene: TRBV19
CDR3 protein: CASKAGGHYGYTF
CDR3 DNA: TGTGCCAGTAAGGCGGGAGGTCACTATGGCTACACCTTC

J gene: TRBJ1-2
clone size: NA
D gene: TRBD1
V gene: TRBV6-5
CDR3 protein: CASNDRVGYGYTF
CDR3 DNA: TGTGCCAGCAACGACAGGGTAGGGTATGGCTACACCTTC

J gene: TRBJ1-2
clone size: NA
D gene: NA
V gene: TRBV6-2/TRBV6-3
CDR3 protein: CASSSRGRDGYTF
CDR3 DNA: TGTGCCAGCAGTTCGCGGGGGAGGGATGGCTACACCTTC

J gene: TRBJ2-7
clone size: NA
D gene: NA
V gene: TRBV4-1
CDR3 protein: CASSQDLDSREQYF
CDR3 DNA: TGCGCCAGCAGCCAAGATCTGGATTCTAGAGAGCAGTACTTC

J gene: TRBJ1-4
clone size: once
D gene: NA
V gene: TRBV15
CDR3 protein: CATSKYTGTTNEKLFF
CDR3 DNA: TGTGCCACCAGCAAATACACCGGGACAACTAATGAAAAACTGTTTTTT

J gene: TRBJ1-1
clone size: NA
D gene: TRBD1
V gene: TRBV5-4
CDR3 protein: CASSPGQMNTEAFF
CDR3 DNA: TGTGCCAGCAGCCCGGGACAGATGAACACTGAAGCTTTCTTT

J gene: TRBJ1-2
clone size: NA
D gene: TRBD1
V gene: TRBV14
CDR3 protein: CASSQGRQGYLRGYTF
CDR3 DNA: TGTGCCAGCAGCCAAGGGCGACAGGGCTACCTTCGGGGCTACACCTTC

J gene: TRBJ1-6
clone size: NA
D gene: NA
V gene: TRBV7-2
CDR3 protein: CASSLSESGSPLHF
CDR3 DNA: TGTGCCAGCAGCTTAAGCGAATCCGGGTCACCCCTCCACTTT

J gene: TRBJ1-4
clone size: NA
D gene: NA
V gene: TRBV5-1
CDR3 protein: CASSSEATNEKLFF
CDR3 DNA: TGCGCCAGCAGCTCGGAGGCAACTAATGAAAAACTGTTTTTT

J gene: TRBJ2-7
clone size: NA
D gene: TRBD2
V gene: TRBV6-6
CDR3 protein: CASSDSGAATYEQYF
CDR3 DNA: TGTGCCAGCAGTGATAGCGGGGCAGCTACCTACGAGCAGTACTTC

J gene: TRBJ1-5
clone size: NA
D gene: NA
V gene: TRBV28
CDR3 protein: CASSLRVGQPNQPQHF
CDR3 DNA: TGTGCCAGCAGTTTAAGGGTTGGACAGCCCAATCAGCCCCAGCATTTT

J gene: TRBJ1-1
clone size: NA
D gene: NA
V gene: TRBV10-3
CDR3 protein: CAISEGAWNTEAFF
CDR3 DNA: TGTGCCATCAGTGAAGGGGCTTGGAACACTGAAGCTTTCTTT

J gene: TRBJ1-5
clone size: NA
D gene: NA
V gene: TRBV7-2
CDR3 protein: CASSLVGGGQPQHF
CDR3 DNA: TGTGCCAGCAGCTTAGTCGGGGGGGGTCAGCCCCAGCATTTT